The 32 T cell receptor beta chains reported below all come from one sample, sequenced in a study of post-analysis software for immune sequencing data. Study observations and caveats: Controls had lower frequencies than patients of about 5 TRBV segments, which included TRBV5-6, TRBV5-1 and TRBV20-1.

Unique molecular identifiers were present in the TCR beta cDNA libraries. TCRdb reprocessed the PCR reads via MiXCR and lists one record per CDR3 protein. The sample carries 750,000 to 950,000 distinct CDR3 sequences, 53% recorded once. No antigen is known for these receptors. The sample was blood. All receptors derive from a girl aged 5 to 17 with multiple sclerosis.

This clonotype was seen more than once but under ten times. J is TRBJ1-4 and V is TRBV10-3, with D hard to call. This CDR3 has 13 amino acids. Germline V gene sequence: CDR1 ENHRY, CDR2 SYGVKD. V was shortened by 0 bases and J by 12 bases, with 11 bases between the two germline ends. Written as DNA, the CDR3 is TGTGCCATCAGTGAGTCGAGGGAGAGGGAACTGTTTTTT. This encodes CAISESRERELFF.

This clonotype has only a few counts. The CDR3 DNA is TGTGCCAGCAGTCACCGGGTAGCGGGCGTCACAGATACGCAGTATTTT. Translated: CASSHRVAGVTDTQYF. This chain joins TRBV6-5 and TRBJ2-3; 7 positions match TRBD2. V lost 5 bases, J lost 2 bases, and 10 bases stayed unmatched. Germline CDR1 is MNHEY and CDR2 is SVGAGI. The CDR3 totals 16 residues.

This clonotype was seen a few times. This chain links TRBV20-1 with TRBJ2-1, with 12 bases identical to TRBD2. Trimming at V came to 0 bases and at J to 6 bases, leaving 6 bases not matched to a gene. CDR1 is DFQATT, CDR2 SNEGSKA, per germline (reference sequence). The CDR3 totals 16 residues. The CDR3 reads CSARDRRTSGTNEQFF. The CDR3 DNA reads as TGCAGTGCTAGAGATAGGCGGACTAGCGGGACCAATGAGCAGTTCTTC.

This clonotype was counted only a few times. The chain couples TRBV5-6 to TRBJ2-5, with unresolved D. V lost 0 bases and J 1 base, leaving 7 bases between the germline ends. The CDR3 contains 14 residues. From germline, CDR1 is SGHDT and CDR2 YYEEEE. For the CDR3, the DNA is TGTGCCAGCAGCTTGGCACAGAGCCAAGAGACCCAGTACTTC. Translating it yields CASSLAQSQETQYF.

This clonotype was seen a single time. V is TRBV20-1 and J is TRBJ2-7; D could derive from TRBD1 or TRBD2 (5 bases each). The CDR3 runs to 13 residues. Germline CDR1 reads DFQATT; CDR2 reads SNEGSKA (reference sequence). Trimming shortened V by 3 bases and J by 2 bases, and 11 bases separated the two germline ends. The CDR3 here is CSARVLGAYEQYF. CDR3 bases: TGCAGTGCTAGGGTCCTGGGGGCCTACGAGCAGTACTTC.

The chain combines TRBV10-3 with TRBJ2-5, with TRBD2 matching over 7 bases. V shed 3 bases, J shed 11 bases, and the junction held 15 bases outside the gene matches. The CDR3 consists of 15 residues. Looked up from germline, CDR1 is ENHRY and CDR2 is SYGVKD. The CDR3 loop is CAISEGRDPYNEQYF. The CDR3 coding sequence is TGTGCCATCAGTGAAGGGAGGGACCCCTACAATGAGCAGTACTTC.

The gene calls are TRBV7-2 and TRBJ1-5; TRBD1 matches at 7 bases. Per the germline V gene, CDR1 is SGHTA and CDR2 is FQGNSA. After removal of 1 base from V and 6 bases from J, the junction contained 6 bases not matched to a gene. The CDR3 covers 15 residues. CDR3 amino acids: CASSLETGLIQPQHF. The CDR3 DNA sequence: TGTGCCAGCAGCTTAGAGACAGGGCTGATTCAGCCCCAGCATTTT.

In its sample, this clonotype was seen a few times. The chain carries TRBV7-2 and TRBJ2-1; D gene ambiguous. Trimming shortened V by 1 base and J by 10 bases, and 11 bases separated the two germline ends. Per germline, CDR1 SGHTA and CDR2 FQGNSA. This CDR3 has 13 residues. CDR3 loop: CASSLESGREQFF. The CDR3 bases are TGTGCCAGCAGCTTAGAGTCAGGCCGGGAGCAGTTCTTC. Full variable domain (missing parts from reference TRBV7-2 and TRBJ2-1): GAGVSQSPSNKVTEKGKDVELRCDPISGHTALYWYRQSLGQGLEFLIYFQGNSAPDKSGLPSDRFSAERTGGSVSTLTIQRTQQEDSAVYLCASSLESGREQFFGPGTRLTVL.

The chain links TRBV5-1 to TRBJ2-1; unclear D gene. This CDR3 comprises 13 residues. CDR1 is SGHRS, CDR2 YFSETQ, per germline. The V and J ends lost 0 bases and 6 bases respectively, with 7 bases between them. This CDR3 reads CASSLVPGNEQFF. CDR3 nucleotides: TGCGCCAGCAGCTTGGTGCCGGGCAATGAGCAGTTCTTC.

This rearrangement joins TRBV10-3 to TRBJ2-5; 7 nucleotides line up with TRBD2. The germline V gene has CDR1 ENHRY and CDR2 SYGVKD. Trimming at V came to 3 bases and at J to 11 bases, leaving 9 bases not matched to a gene. The CDR3 spans 13 residues. CDR3 protein: CAISDSMAGEQYF. CDR3 coding DNA: TGTGCCATCAGTGACTCTATGGCGGGGGAGCAGTACTTC.

This clonotype appeared a single time. This chain connects TRBV2 to TRBJ1-1; D is unresolved. V was trimmed by 7 bases and J by 1 base, leaving 10 bases between them. In germline, CDR1 is SNHLY, CDR2 FYNNEI. The CDR3 runs to 13 residues. The CDR3 nucleotides read TGTGCCAGCACCGGCGGGAGGAACACTGAAGCTTTCTTT. Amino acids: CASTGGRNTEAFF.

V and J are TRBV29-1 and TRBJ2-4; 10 bases are shared with TRBD1. The CDR3 length is 13 residues. CDR1 is SQVTM, CDR2 ANQGSEA, per germline. V shed 7 bases, J shed 13 bases, and the junction held 13 bases outside the gene matches. CDR3 sequence: CSGTGTGASRQYF. The CDR3 coding sequence is TGCAGCGGGACCGGGACAGGGGCTTCACGGCAGTACTTC.

The CDR3 spells CASRAGTIEGGYTF. The CDR3 DNA sequence: TGCGCCAGCAGGGCCGGGACCATCGAAGGAGGCTACACCTTC. The V gene is TRBV5-1, the J gene TRBJ1-2; D possibly corresponds to TRBD1 (5 bases). Germline V gene sequence: CDR1 SGHRS, CDR2 YFSETQ. This CDR3 is 14 amino acids long. Trimming removed 5 bases at V and 8 bases at J, with 19 bases between.

This clonotype was seen only once. The CDR3 DNA follows: TGCGCCAGCAGCGGGAGGAAAAACTCCTACGAGCAGTACTTC. Protein sequence: CASSGRKNSYEQYF. The V call is TRBV5-1, the J call TRBJ2-7; tentative D call: TRBD2 (6 bases). CDR1 is SGHRS and CDR2 is YFSETQ in the germline V gene. V gave up 4 bases and J gave up 0 bases, with 11 bases separating them. The CDR3 is made up of 14 amino acids. Looking up the rest from reference TRBV5-1 and TRBJ2-7 gives the full variable domain: KAGVTQTPRYLIKTRGQQVTLSCSPISGHRSVSWYQQTPGQGLQFLFEYFSETQRNKGNFPGRFSGRQFSNSRSEMNVSTLELGDSALYLCASSGRKNSYEQYFGPGTRLTVT.

This clonotype was counted only a few times. The chain uses TRBV20-1 and TRBJ2-5; no reliable D call. The V and J ends lost 6 bases and 5 bases respectively, with 19 bases between them. The V gene's germline CDR1 is DFQATT and CDR2 SNEGSKA (reference sequence). The CDR3 spans 14 residues. The CDR3 coding sequence is TGCAGTGCCCAAGAGGTGGGGATCGTGGAGACCCAGTACTTC. It codes for CSAQEVGIVETQYF.

This rearrangement joins TRBV2 to TRBJ1-2; 9 nucleotides line up with TRBD1. The CDR3 loop spans 14 amino acids. V lost 8 bases and J lost 1; bases outside the gene matches: 5. CDR1 SNHLY and CDR2 FYNNEI come from the germline V gene. The DNA for the CDR3 is TGTGCCAGCGGACCGGGACAGGGTAACTATGGCTACACCTTC. Translating it yields CASGPGQGNYGYTF. The full variable domain, its missing parts supplied by reference TRBV2 and TRBJ1-2, is EPEVTQTPSHQVTQMGQEVILRCVPISNHLYFYWYRQILGQKVEFLVSFYNNEISEKSEIFDDQFSVERPDGSNFTLKIRSTKLEDSAMYFCASGPGQGNYGYTFGSGTRLTVV.

The V call is TRBV6-5, the J call TRBJ2-4; no clear D. The last part of the DNA fits TRBJ2-7 better; the J call may be wrong. Germline assignment: CDR1 MNHEY and CDR2 SVGAGI. The CDR3 is 12 amino acids. As DNA, the CDR3 is TGTGCCAGCGGTCAGCTGTACTACGAGCAGTACTTC. Encoded protein: CASGQLYYEQYF.

This sequence joins TRBV5-1 and TRBJ2-2; 7 nucleotides match TRBD1. V trimming: 5 bases; J trimming: 6 bases; junction bases outside the gene matches: 4. The CDR3 loop spans 13 amino acids. Germline values: CDR1 SGHRS, CDR2 YFSETQ. The CDR3 protein is CASSSTGAGELFF. Here the CDR3 DNA reads TGCGCCAGCAGTTCTACAGGGGCCGGGGAGCTGTTTTTT.

This clonotype was picked up a small number of times. V usage is TRBV3-1 and J usage is TRBJ2-5; 7 nucleotides line up with TRBD2. The CDR3 is 15 residues long. Germline CDR1 reads LGHDT; CDR2 reads YNNKEL (reference sequence). The V segment lost 3 bases and the J segment 5 bases; nucleotides outside the gene matches: 9. This CDR3 reads CASSHSVREGETQYF. In DNA form, the CDR3 reads TGTGCCAGCAGCCATTCGGTTAGGGAGGGGGAGACCCAGTACTTC.

As to this clonotype: One junction end disagrees with the germline gene, perhaps due to a read error. The chain has TRBV29-1 and TRBJ1-2; D is uncertain. CDR1 is SQVTM and CDR2 is ANQGSEA in the germline V gene. This CDR3 comprises 11 residues. Here the CDR3 DNA reads TGCAGCGCTGAAGGTTGGGATGGCTACACCTTC. As protein: CSAEGWDGYTF.

This clonotype has just one count. V gene TRBV4-2 combines with J gene TRBJ2-1; 11 nucleotides match TRBD2. Germline V lookup: CDR1 LGHNA, CDR2 YNFKEQ. The CDR3 runs to 16 residues. Losses at the gene ends were 2 bases for V and 4 bases for J; bases not matched to a gene: 4. This CDR3 reads CASSQTGTSGYNEQFF. Written as DNA, the CDR3 is TGTGCCAGCAGCCAAACCGGGACTAGCGGATACAATGAGCAGTTCTTC.

The chain couples TRBV29-1 to TRBJ2-3; D remains unclear. Deletions cut 3 bases from V and 5 bases from J, with 9 bases between. In germline, CDR1 is SQVTM, CDR2 ANQGSEA. CDR3 size: 12 residues. The chain's CDR3 is CSVEWVGDTQYF. CDR3 DNA: TGCAGCGTTGAGTGGGTAGGAGATACGCAGTATTTT.

This clonotype has a handful of counts. V usage is TRBV7-9 and J usage is TRBJ2-1, with 11 bases fitting TRBD2. Germline V CDR1 and CDR2: SEHNR, FQNEAQ (reference sequence). Trimming at V came to 0 bases and at J to 3 bases, leaving 7 bases not matched to a gene. The CDR3 totals 18 residues. The CDR3 bases are TGTGCCAGCAGCTTAGCGACCATAGCGGGAGGGTTCTACAATGAGCAGTTCTTC. It encodes CASSLATIAGGFYNEQFF.

The chain carries TRBV6-6 and TRBJ2-1, with D maybe TRBD1 (5 bases). V was trimmed by 0 bases and J by 12 bases, leaving 9 bases between them. The CDR3 is 12 residues long. The germline V gene encodes CDR1 MNHNY and CDR2 SVGAGI (reference sequence). The CDR3 region is CASSYSRQGQFF. CDR3 in DNA: TGTGCCAGCAGTTACTCGCGGCAGGGGCAGTTCTTC.

This clonotype was recorded a few times. The rearrangement joins TRBV15 to TRBJ2-7, with D unresolved. V gave up 3 bases and J gave up 7 bases, with 10 bases separating them. The germline V gene encodes CDR1 LNHNV and CDR2 YYDKDF (reference sequence). The CDR3 sequence is 12 residues long. The CDR3 bases are TGTGCCACCAGCAGGCCTGCCGGTGAGCAGTACTTC. Translation gives CATSRPAGEQYF.

The V call is TRBV3-1, the J call TRBJ1-1; D is ambiguous. Trimming took 6 bases from V and 1 from J, leaving 15 bases between them. Germline loops: CDR1 LGHDT, CDR2 YNNKEL (reference sequence). CDR3 length: 15 residues. The CDR3 spells CASRPMPTSNTEAFF. The CDR3 DNA is TGTGCCAGCAGACCTATGCCAACCTCGAACACTGAAGCTTTCTTT. The whole variable domain, remainder taken from reference TRBV3-1 and TRBJ1-1, is DTAVSQTPKYLVTQMGNDKSIKCEQNLGHDTMYWYKQDSKKFLKIMFSYNNKELIINETVPNRFSPKSPDKAHLNLHINSLELGDSAVYFCASRPMPTSNTEAFFGQGTRLTVV.

The rearrangement joins TRBV6-6 to TRBJ1-2; 7 bases match TRBD1. The CDR3 loop spans 14 amino acids. Germline CDR1 and CDR2: MNHNY and SVGAGI (reference sequence). Germline trimming cut 6 bases from V and 6 bases from J; bases unmatched to any gene: 10. CDR3 protein: CASSRGGRGNGYTF. CDR3 coding DNA: TGTGCCAGCAGCCGGGGGGGCAGGGGGAATGGCTACACCTTC.

This clonotype was picked up a small number of times. This chain links TRBV2 with TRBJ2-3; D is unresolved. This CDR3 contains 15 residues. The germline V and J ends were trimmed by 5 bases and 0 bases, with 12 bases remaining between them. Germline V gene lookup returns CDR1 SNHLY and CDR2 FYNNEI. CDR3 DNA: TGTGCCAGCAGTCCTGACGGCGGTAGCACAGATACGCAGTATTTT. Protein: CASSPDGGSTDTQYF.

This sequence joins TRBV20-1 and TRBJ1-1; tentative D call: TRBD1 (6 bases). Germline V gene sequence: CDR1 DFQATT, CDR2 SNEGSKA (reference sequence). V lost 2 bases and J 1 base, leaving 14 bases between the germline ends. This CDR3 spans 15 amino acids. CDR3 region: CSARSTTGQNTEAFF. Here the CDR3 DNA reads TGCAGTGCTAGATCGACGACAGGCCAGAACACTGAAGCTTTCTTT.

This clonotype was recorded a few times. The chain couples TRBV6-5 to TRBJ1-2, with 7 bases lining up with TRBD1. The germline gives CDR1 MNHEY, CDR2 SVGAGI. Trimming removed 6 bases from V and 4 bases from J; junction bases left unmatched: 8. The CDR3 consists of 14 residues. CDR3 DNA sequence: TGTGCCAGCAGCTCGGACAGGATAGGCTATGGCTACACCTTC. Translating it yields CASSSDRIGYGYTF.

This clonotype was picked up one time. Being one base from a much bigger clone, this may be a read error. The J gene is TRBJ2-7, the V gene TRBV20-1; D remains unclear. Trimming stripped 5 bases from V and 0 bases from J, with 14 bases between. Germline assignment: CDR1 DFQATT and CDR2 SNEGSKA (reference sequence). The CDR3 runs 14 residues. CDR3: CSAEGPRSSYEQYF. The CDR3 coding sequence is TGCAGTGCTGAAGGCCCCAGGAGCTCCTACGAGCAGTACTTC.

The V gene is TRBV6-1, the J gene TRBJ2-7; 7 nucleotides align to TRBD2. Trimming at V came to 6 bases and at J to 3 bases, leaving 8 bases not matched to a gene. The germline V gene encodes CDR1 MNHNS and CDR2 SASEGT. The CDR3 contains 14 residues. As DNA, the CDR3 is TGTGCCAGCAGGGAACCGGGACTAAACTACGAGCAGTACTTC. It encodes CASREPGLNYEQYF.